The clone carrying this T cell receptor (beta chain) was observed a few times. Its antigen is unknown. Trimming stripped 7 bases from V and 2 bases from J, with 11 bases between. The CDR3 spans 13 residues. Germline-derived CDR1 and CDR2 are SGDLS and YYNGEE. cDNA libraries of TCR beta carried unique molecular identifiers. TCRdb reprocessed the PCR reads via MiXCR and lists one record per CDR3 protein. This sample has hundreds of thousands of distinct CDR3 sequences, with 30% found just once. This record belongs to a study of post-analysis software for immune sequencing data. About the study: Several disease courses (relapsing-remitting, secondary progressive and progressive-relapsing) of multiple sclerosis were included.

Study-level results: Five or six TRBV segments were significantly more frequent in patients than in controls. TRBV5-6, TRBV5-1 and TRBV20-1 were among these segments.

The TCR sequence derives from a girl between 10 and 17 years old with multiple sclerosis. Source material: blood. The chain has TRBV9 and TRBJ2-3; no reliable D call. This chain's CDR3 is CASGERDTDTQYF. CDR3 bases: TGTGCCAGCGGAGAGCGAGACACAGATACGCAGTATTTT.